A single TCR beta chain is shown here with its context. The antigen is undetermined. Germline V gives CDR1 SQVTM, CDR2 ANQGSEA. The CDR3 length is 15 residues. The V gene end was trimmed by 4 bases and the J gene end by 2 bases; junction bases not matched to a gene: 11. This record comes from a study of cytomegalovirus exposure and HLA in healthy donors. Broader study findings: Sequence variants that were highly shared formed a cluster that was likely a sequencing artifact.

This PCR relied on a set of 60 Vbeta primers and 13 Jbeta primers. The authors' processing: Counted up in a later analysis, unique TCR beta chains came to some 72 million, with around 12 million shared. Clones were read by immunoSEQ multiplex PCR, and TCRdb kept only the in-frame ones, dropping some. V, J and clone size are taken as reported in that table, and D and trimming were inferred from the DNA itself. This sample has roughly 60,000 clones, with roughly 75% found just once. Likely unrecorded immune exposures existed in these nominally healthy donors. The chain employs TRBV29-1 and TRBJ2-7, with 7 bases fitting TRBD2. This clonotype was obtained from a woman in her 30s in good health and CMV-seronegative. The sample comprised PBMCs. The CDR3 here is CSVAGGVAGAYEQYF. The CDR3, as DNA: TGCAGCGTTGCAGGTGGGGTAGCGGGCGCCTACGAGCAGTACTTC.